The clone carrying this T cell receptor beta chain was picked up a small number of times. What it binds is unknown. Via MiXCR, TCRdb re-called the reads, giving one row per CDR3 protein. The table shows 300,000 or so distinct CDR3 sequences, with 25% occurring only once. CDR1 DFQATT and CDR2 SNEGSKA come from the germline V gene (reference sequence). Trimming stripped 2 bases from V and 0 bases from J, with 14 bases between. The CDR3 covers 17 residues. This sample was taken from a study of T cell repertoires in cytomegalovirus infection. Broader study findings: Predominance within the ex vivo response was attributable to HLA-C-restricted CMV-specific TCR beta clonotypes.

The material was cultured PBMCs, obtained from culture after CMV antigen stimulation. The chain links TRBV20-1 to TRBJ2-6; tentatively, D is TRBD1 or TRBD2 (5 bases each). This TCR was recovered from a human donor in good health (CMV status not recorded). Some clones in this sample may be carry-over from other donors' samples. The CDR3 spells CSARRGASTSGANVLTF. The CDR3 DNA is TGCAGTGCTAGAAGAGGGGCATCAACCTCTGGGGCCAACGTCCTGACTTTC.